The entry below describes one T cell receptor beta chain. Using immunoSEQ multiplex PCR, the repertoire was profiled, and TCRdb retains in-frame clones only, with some absent. In the table there are 150,000 to 200,000 clones, under 85% of which are singletons. The data belong to a study of blood T cell repertoires in COVID-19. The V gene end was trimmed by 2 bases and the J gene end by 4 bases; junction bases not matched to a gene: 8. This CDR3 comprises 18 residues. The germline CDR1 and CDR2 sequences are LNHDA and SQIVND (reference sequence). The gene calls are TRBV19 and TRBJ2-6; 10 nucleotides align to TRBD1. This sequence was found in a woman in her sixties or seventies with COVID-19, enrolled during active disease. The sample comprised peripheral blood. CDR3 DNA: TGTGCCAGTAGTATACCCCGGACAGGGGGAATAGGGGCCAACGTCCTGACTTTC. It encodes CASSIPRTGGIGANVLTF.